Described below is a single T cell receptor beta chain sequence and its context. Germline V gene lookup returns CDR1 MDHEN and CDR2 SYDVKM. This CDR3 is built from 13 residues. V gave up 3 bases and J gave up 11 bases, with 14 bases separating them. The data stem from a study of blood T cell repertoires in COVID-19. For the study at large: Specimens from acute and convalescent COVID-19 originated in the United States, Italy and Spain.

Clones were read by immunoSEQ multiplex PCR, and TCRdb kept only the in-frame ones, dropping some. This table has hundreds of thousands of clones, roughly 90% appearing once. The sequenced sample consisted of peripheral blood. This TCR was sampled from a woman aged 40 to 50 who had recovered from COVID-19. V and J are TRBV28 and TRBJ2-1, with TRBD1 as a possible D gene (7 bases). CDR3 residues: CASSFATGRKQFF. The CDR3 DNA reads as TGTGCCAGCAGTTTCGCGACAGGGAGGAAGCAGTTCTTC.